The T cell receptor beta chain under discussion was sequenced for a study of T cell responses to AZD1222 COVID-19 vaccine. A note on this clone: Its matching antigen is unknown.

General study results and limits: Samples come after the peak T cell response, not at day 14. Seropositivity was recorded at baseline in only 6 or 7 AZD1222 recipients.

Unmatched junction bases numbered 6, after V lost 0 bases and J lost 6 bases. This CDR3 contains 17 residues. Germline lookup yields CDR1 LGHDT and CDR2 YNNKEL (reference sequence). The data were produced by immunoSEQ multiplex PCR, yet TCRdb's version contains in-frame clones alone and is incomplete. The top ten clones hold around 8.2% of a sample with about 120,000 clones, roughly 90% of them seen once. The TCR sequence derives from an adult who received the AZD1222 COVID-19 vaccine. Sequences were derived from peripheral blood, sampled 28 days after the second AZD1222 dose. The rearrangement links TRBV3-1 (or the pseudogene TRBV3-2) to TRBJ2-1, with TRBD2 matching over 12 bases. CDR3 in amino acids: CASSQDFPSGRGNEQFF. The CDR3 DNA follows: TGTGCCAGCAGCCAAGATTTCCCTAGCGGGAGGGGCAATGAGCAGTTCTTC.